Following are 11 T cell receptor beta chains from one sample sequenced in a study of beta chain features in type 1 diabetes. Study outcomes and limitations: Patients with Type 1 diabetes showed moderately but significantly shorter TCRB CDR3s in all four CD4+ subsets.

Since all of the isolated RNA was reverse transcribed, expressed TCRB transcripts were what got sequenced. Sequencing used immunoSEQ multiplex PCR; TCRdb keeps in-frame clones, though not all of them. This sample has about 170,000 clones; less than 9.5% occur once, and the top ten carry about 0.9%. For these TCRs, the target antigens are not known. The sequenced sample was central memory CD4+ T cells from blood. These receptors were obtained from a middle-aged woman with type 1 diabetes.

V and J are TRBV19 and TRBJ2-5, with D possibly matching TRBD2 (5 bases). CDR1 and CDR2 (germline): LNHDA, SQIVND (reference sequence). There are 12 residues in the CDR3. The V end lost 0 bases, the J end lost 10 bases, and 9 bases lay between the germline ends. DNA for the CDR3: TGTGCCAGTAGTATAGAAGGTCGGGGCCAGTACTTC. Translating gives CASSIEGRGQYF.

The DNA of the CDR3 is TGTGCCAGCAGTTTGACAGGGATAAATACGCAGTATTTT. The encoded protein is CASSLTGINTQYF. The genes are TRBV27 and TRBJ2-3, with 7 bases aligning to TRBD1. V lost 3 bases to trimming and J lost 7 bases; unmatched junction nucleotides: 4. Germline V gene sequence: CDR1 MNHEY, CDR2 SMNVEV (reference sequence). The CDR3 length is 13 residues.

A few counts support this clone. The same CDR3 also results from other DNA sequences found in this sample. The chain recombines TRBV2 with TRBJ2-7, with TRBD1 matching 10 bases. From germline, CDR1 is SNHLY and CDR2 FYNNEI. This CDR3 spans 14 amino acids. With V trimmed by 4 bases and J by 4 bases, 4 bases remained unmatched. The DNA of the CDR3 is TGTGCCAGCAGTGTCGGGACAGGGGATTACGAGCAGTACTTC. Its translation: CASSVGTGDYEQYF.

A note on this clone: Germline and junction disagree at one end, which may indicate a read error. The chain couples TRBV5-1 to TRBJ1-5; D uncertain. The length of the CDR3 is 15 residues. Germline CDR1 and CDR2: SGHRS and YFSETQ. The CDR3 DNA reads TGCGCCAGCAGATTGGGCTCCCAGGCCAATCAGCCCCAGCATTTT. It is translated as CASRLGSQANQPQHF.

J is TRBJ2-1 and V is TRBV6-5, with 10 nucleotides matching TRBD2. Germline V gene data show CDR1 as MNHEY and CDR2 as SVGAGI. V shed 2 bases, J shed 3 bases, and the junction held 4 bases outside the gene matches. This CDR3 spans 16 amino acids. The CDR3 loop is CASSYSLAGVYNEQFF. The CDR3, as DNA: TGTGCCAGCAGTTACAGTCTAGCGGGGGTCTACAATGAGCAGTTCTTC.

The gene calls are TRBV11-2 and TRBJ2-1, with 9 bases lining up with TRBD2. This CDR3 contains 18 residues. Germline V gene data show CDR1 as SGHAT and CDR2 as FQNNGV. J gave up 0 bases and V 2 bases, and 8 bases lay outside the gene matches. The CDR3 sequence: CASSLLGGRAPSYNEQFF. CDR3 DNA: TGTGCCAGCAGCTTATTAGGCGGGAGGGCCCCCTCCTACAATGAGCAGTTCTTC.

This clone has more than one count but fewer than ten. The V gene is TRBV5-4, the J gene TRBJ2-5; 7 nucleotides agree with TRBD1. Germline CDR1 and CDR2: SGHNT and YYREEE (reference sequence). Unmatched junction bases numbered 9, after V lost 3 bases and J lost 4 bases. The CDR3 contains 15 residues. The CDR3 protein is CASSSVDRFGETQYF. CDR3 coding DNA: TGTGCCAGCAGCTCGGTGGACAGGTTCGGAGAGACCCAGTACTTC.

CDR3 amino acids: CASSLRTSGSPGELFF. The CDR3 nucleotides are TGTGCCAGCAGCCTAAGGACTAGCGGGAGCCCCGGGGAGCTGTTTTTT. The J gene is TRBJ2-2, the V gene TRBV5-4; 13 bases are shared with TRBD2. This CDR3 has 16 residues. Germline trimming cut 4 bases from V and 6 bases from J; bases unmatched to any gene: 6. Looked up from germline, CDR1 is SGHNT and CDR2 is YYREEE (reference sequence).

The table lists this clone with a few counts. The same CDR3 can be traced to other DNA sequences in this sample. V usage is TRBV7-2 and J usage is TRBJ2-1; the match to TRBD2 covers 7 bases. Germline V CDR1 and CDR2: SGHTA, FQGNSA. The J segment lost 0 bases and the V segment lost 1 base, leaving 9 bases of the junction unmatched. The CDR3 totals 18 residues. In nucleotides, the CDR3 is TGTGCCAGCAGCTTAGGCCCCCCTAGCGGCAGCTCCTACAATGAGCAGTTCTTC. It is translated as CASSLGPPSGSSYNEQFF.

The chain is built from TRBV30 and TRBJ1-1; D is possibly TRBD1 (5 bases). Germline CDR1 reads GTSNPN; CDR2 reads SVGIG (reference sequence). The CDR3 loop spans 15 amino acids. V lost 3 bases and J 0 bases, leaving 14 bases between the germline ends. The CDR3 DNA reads TGTGCCTGGAGCGGGGGGGGACGGCTGAACACTGAAGCTTTCTTT. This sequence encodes CAWSGGGRLNTEAFF.

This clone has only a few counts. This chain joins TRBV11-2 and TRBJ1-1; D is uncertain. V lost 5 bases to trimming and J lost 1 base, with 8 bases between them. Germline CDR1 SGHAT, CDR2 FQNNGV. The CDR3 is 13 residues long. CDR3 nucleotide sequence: TGTGCCAGCAGCGCCGACACGAACACTGAAGCTTTCTTT. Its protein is CASSADTNTEAFF.